The 19 T cell receptor beta chains in this list originate from one sample, sequenced in a study of cytomegalovirus exposure and HLA in healthy donors. The study ran its PCR with 60 Vbeta and 13 Jbeta primers. Some clones are missing from TCRdb's copy, which holds only in-frame ones; the method was immunoSEQ multiplex PCR. Among under 200,000 clones listed, approximately 86% were seen once. The sequencing input was PBMCs. These receptors were obtained from a male donor in good health and CMV-seronegative.

The genes are TRBV5-1 and TRBJ2-3, with D possibly matching TRBD1 (6 bases). This CDR3 has 15 amino acids. The germline CDR1 and CDR2 sequences are SGHRS and YFSETQ. The V end was cut by 2 bases, the J end by 2 bases, with 12 bases between. The CDR3 coding sequence is TGCGCCAGCAGCTTAAGCACAGGGCCCACAGATACGCAGTATTTT. Its translation is CASSLSTGPTDTQYF.

The table lists this clone with a few counts. The rearrangement joins TRBV9 to TRBJ2-2; 9 bases map to TRBD1. V lost 5 bases to trimming and J lost 4 bases; unmatched junction nucleotides: 6. The CDR3 runs 15 residues. Germline loops: CDR1 SGDLS, CDR2 YYNGEE. CDR3 region: CASRLTGGGTGELFF. CDR3 DNA sequence: TGTGCCAGCAGGCTAACAGGGGGCGGCACCGGGGAGCTGTTTTTT.

The rearrangement links TRBV25-1 to TRBJ2-3, with a possible D match to TRBD1 (5 bases). The length of the CDR3 is 14 residues. Germline loops: CDR1 MGHDK, CDR2 SYGVNS. Trimming took off 6 bases at V and 2 bases at J, with 12 bases between the two ends. CDR3 sequence: CASSRQLYTDTQYF. CDR3 sequence (DNA): TGTGCCAGCAGCCGACAGCTTTACACAGATACGCAGTATTTT.

In this sample, this clone turned up once. The chain joins TRBV5-1 to TRBJ1-4; 8 bases agree with TRBD1. Trimming at V came to 4 bases and at J to 0 bases, leaving 5 bases not matched to a gene. Germline V gene lookup returns CDR1 SGHRS and CDR2 YFSETQ. This CDR3 has 16 amino acids. DNA for the CDR3: TGCGCCAGCAGCCCCAGACAGGGGCCAACTAATGAAAAACTGTTTTTT. Translated: CASSPRQGPTNEKLFF.

The chain has TRBV28 and TRBJ1-4; 9 bases fit TRBD1. With 3 bases clipped from V and 10 bases from J, the junction kept 3 bases outside the gene matches. The CDR3 runs 13 residues. Germline CDR1 MDHEN, CDR2 SYDVKM. CDR3 amino acids: CASSFGQGTKLFF. In DNA, the CDR3 is TGTGCCAGCAGTTTCGGACAGGGGACAAAACTGTTTTTT.

This clone was recorded a few times. The rearrangement links TRBV7-8 to TRBJ1-4, with unresolved D. V was trimmed by 1 base and J by 6 bases, leaving 6 bases between them. There are 13 residues in the CDR3. The germline V gene encodes CDR1 SGHVS and CDR2 FQNEAQ. The CDR3 loop is CASSLDSYEKLFF. The CDR3 coding sequence is TGTGCCAGCAGCTTAGACAGTTATGAAAAACTGTTTTTT.

The chain combines TRBV4-3 with TRBJ1-4, with D perhaps matching TRBD1 (5 bases). Germline loops: CDR1 LGHNA, CDR2 YSLEER. The CDR3 is 16 amino acids. V gave up 0 bases and J gave up 8 bases, with 16 bases separating them. The CDR3 nucleotides read TGCGCCAGCAGCCAAGATCCCACAGGAGTGTCGGAAAAACTGTTTTTT. It codes for CASSQDPTGVSEKLFF.

This clone has only a few counts. The chain employs TRBV30 and TRBJ1-2; 8 nucleotides align to TRBD1. The CDR3 covers 11 residues. Germline V lookup: CDR1 GTSNPN, CDR2 SVGIG (reference sequence). J was trimmed by 6 bases and V by 4 bases; bases with no gene match: 1. CDR3 coding DNA: TGTGCCTGGACAGGGGGCGATGGCTACACCTTC. Translating it yields CAWTGGDGYTF.

The CDR3 DNA reads as TGTGCCAGCAGTTCGATCCAACAGGGTGGGGGCACTGAAGCTTTCTTT. Translation: CASSSIQQGGGTEAFF. The chain joins TRBV27 to TRBJ1-1; a weak D match, TRBD1 (6 bases). The length of the CDR3 is 16 residues. Trimming shortened V by 4 bases and J by 4 bases, and 19 bases separated the two germline ends. Germline loops: CDR1 MNHEY, CDR2 SMNVEV (reference sequence).

The chain combines TRBV29-1 with TRBJ2-7; the match to TRBD1 covers 7 bases. J lost 2 bases, V lost 6 bases, and 4 bases had no gene match. The CDR3 runs to 12 residues. Germline-derived CDR1 and CDR2 are SQVTM and ANQGSEA. The DNA for the CDR3 is TGCAGCGTCAGGGACAGAACCTACGAGCAGTACTTC. It specifies CSVRDRTYEQYF.

The CDR3 bases are TGTGCCAGCAGCCCTACGTGGACTAGCGGGGTGACCGGGGAGCTGTTTTTT. This codes for CASSPTWTSGVTGELFF. The chain links TRBV13 to TRBJ2-2, with 12 positions matching TRBD2. Per the germline V gene, CDR1 is PRHDT and CDR2 is FYEKMQ (reference sequence). The CDR3 extends over 17 amino acids. The ends lost 5 bases at V and 5 bases at J; junction bases unmatched: 9.

The rearrangement joins TRBV18 to TRBJ1-4, with 7 bases aligning to TRBD1. Trimming at V came to 6 bases and at J to 0 bases, leaving 4 bases not matched to a gene. Germline CDR1 and CDR2: KGHSH and LQKENI. This CDR3 contains 15 residues. The CDR3 DNA is TGTGCCAGCTCTCCGACAGGGCCAACTAATGAAAAACTGTTTTTT. Its translation is CASSPTGPTNEKLFF.

This clone has only a few counts. This chain connects TRBV7-2 to TRBJ1-1, with a possible D match to TRBD1 (6 bases). From germline, CDR1 is SGHTA and CDR2 FQGNSA. Trimming removed 5 bases at V and 1 base at J, with 11 bases between. The CDR3 runs to 14 residues. The CDR3 DNA reads as TGTGCCAGCAGCAGACTCAGGGGGAACACTGAAGCTTTCTTT. Amino acid sequence: CASSRLRGNTEAFF.

The chain uses TRBV5-4 and TRBJ2-5; a weak D match, TRBD1 (6 bases). This CDR3 comprises 14 residues. Germline CDR1 and CDR2: SGHNT and YYREEE (reference sequence). V lost 4 bases to trimming and J lost 1 base, with 11 bases between them. Written as DNA, the CDR3 is TGTGCCAGCAGCGCCGGACAGATCCAAGAGACCCAGTACTTC. It translates to CASSAGQIQETQYF. The variable domain in full, with the rest retrieved from reference TRBV5-4 and TRBJ2-5, is ETGVTQSPTHLIKTRGQQVTLRCSSQSGHNTVSWYQQALGQGPQFIFQYYREEENGRGNFPPRFSGLQFPNYSSELNVNALELDDSALYLCASSAGQIQETQYFGPGTRLLVL.

As for this clone: Compared with germline, one end of the junction differs, possibly owing to a read error. V gene TRBV5-4 combines with J gene TRBJ2-3; D might be TRBD1 (5 bases). Germline CDR1 reads SGHNT; CDR2 reads YYREEE (reference sequence). The CDR3 is 13 amino acids. The CDR3 bases are TGTGCCAGCAGCTTTTCAGGGCCCGATATGCAGTATTTT. This codes for CASSFSGPDMQYF.

V gene TRBV12-5 combines with J gene TRBJ1-1; D is unresolved. Germline V lookup: CDR1 LGHNT, CDR2 FRNRAP. Trimming left V 8 bases short and J 3 bases short, with 13 bases between. This CDR3 region has 13 residues. CDR3 sequence (DNA): TGTGCTAGTCTGTCTTACACAGACACTGAAGCTTTCTTT. Its protein is CASLSYTDTEAFF.

In its sample, this clone was seen once. The rearrangement uses TRBV7-9 and TRBJ1-2, with TRBD1 matching over 12 bases. Germline assignment: CDR1 SEHNR and CDR2 FQNEAQ (reference sequence). The CDR3 contains 16 residues. The V and J ends lost 5 bases and 1 base, in that order; junction bases with no gene match: 5. This CDR3 is CASSAGQGAFNYGYTF. For the CDR3, the DNA is TGTGCCAGCAGCGCGGGACAGGGGGCATTTAACTATGGCTACACCTTC.

CDR3 sequence (DNA): TGTGCCAGCAGCGTGGGGGCATTCTCCTACGAGCAGTACTTC. Amino acids: CASSVGAFSYEQYF. V usage is TRBV9 and J usage is TRBJ2-7; D might be TRBD1 (6 bases). There are 14 residues in the CDR3. With 2 bases removed from V and 0 bases from J, the gap between germline ends came to 9 bases. The germline V gene has CDR1 SGDLS and CDR2 YYNGEE.

The rearrangement links TRBV4-2 to TRBJ1-2; D is perhaps TRBD1 (6 bases). Deletions cut 3 bases from V and 0 bases from J, with 11 bases between. The CDR3 spans 15 residues. Germline V lookup: CDR1 LGHNA, CDR2 YNFKEQ. The CDR3 coding sequence is TGTGCCAGCAGCCAGGCGGCAGGGGCTAACTATGGCTACACCTTC. Amino acid sequence: CASSQAAGANYGYTF.